Shown below are 9 T cell receptor beta chains from a single sample sequenced in a study of cytomegalovirus exposure and HLA in healthy donors (dated by TCRdb to about 2017). The receptor library was made with the immunoSEQ multiplex PCR assay. A mixture of 60 forward primers for TCR Vbeta segments and 13 reverse primers for TCR Jbeta segments was used in the multiplex PCR. Held by TCRdb, this immuneACCESS table contains in-frame sequences only and omits some clones. Under half of the omission traces to an unresolved V gene where checked; the cause of the rest is unknown. The sample yields roughly 160,000 clones; more than 70% were counted once. Approximately 1.4% of the sample belongs to the ten largest clones. Source material: PBMCs. Receptor source: a girl aged 10 to 17 in good health and CMV-seronegative.

Remarks on this clone: This specimen includes other DNA sequences encoding the same CDR3. This chain joins TRBV7-9 and TRBJ1-1; the D is unclear. The CDR3 consists of 13 residues. The ends were cut back, 1 base at V and 3 bases at J, with 6 bases in the middle. Germline CDR1 reads SEHNR; CDR2 reads FQNEAQ (reference sequence). CDR3 region: CASSLVQDTEAFF. CDR3 in DNA: TGTGCCAGCAGCTTAGTGCAGGACACTGAAGCTTTCTTT.

In this sample, this clone turned up a few times. The V call is TRBV6-6, the J call TRBJ1-2, with a weak D call TRBD1 (5 bases). V lost 4 bases and J lost 4, with 16 bases in between. Germline V gene data show CDR1 as MNHNY and CDR2 as SVGAGI (reference sequence). CDR3 size: 15 residues. The CDR3 coding sequence is TGTGCCAGCAGTTCATCGACAGTCGCATCCTATGGCTACACCTTC. As protein: CASSSSTVASYGYTF.

On this clone: This CDR3 is also generated by other DNA sequences in the sample. The V gene is TRBV5-1, the J gene TRBJ1-2, with no clear D. Per germline, CDR1 SGHRS and CDR2 YFSETQ. The CDR3 is 14 residues long. The ends were cut back, 0 bases at V and 0 bases at J, with 6 bases in the middle. CDR3 nucleotide sequence: TGCGCCAGCAGCTTGGCCGGGTCTAACTATGGCTACACCTTC. Protein product: CASSLAGSNYGYTF.

The gene calls are TRBV6-1 and TRBJ1-4; 10 nucleotides agree with TRBD1. Trimming removed 8 bases from V and 8 bases from J; junction bases left unmatched: 11. The length of the CDR3 is 15 residues. The germline V gene encodes CDR1 MNHNS and CDR2 SASEGT. The CDR3 DNA reads TGTGCCAGCTCCCCGACCGGGACAGGGGAAGAAAAACTGTTTTTT. This codes for CASSPTGTGEEKLFF.

Only a few counts were recorded for this clone. The V gene is TRBV5-1, the J gene TRBJ2-5; 8 bases map to TRBD1. The CDR3 extends over 17 amino acids. V was clipped by 4 bases and J by 1 base; unmatched bases: 12. Germline CDR1 reads SGHRS; CDR2 reads YFSETQ. The CDR3 loop is CASSALPTGVGQETQYF. The CDR3 DNA is TGCGCCAGCAGCGCCTTACCGACAGGGGTGGGCCAAGAGACCCAGTACTTC.

The CDR3 sequence is CASSQPDRKVYEQYF. In nucleotides, the CDR3 is TGTGCCAGCAGCCAACCGGACAGGAAAGTCTACGAGCAGTACTTC. J is TRBJ2-7 and V is TRBV5-8; 7 bases are a match to TRBD1. The trim removed 4 bases at V and 3 bases at J, leaving 10 bases unmatched. The CDR3 sequence is 15 residues long. The germline V gene has CDR1 SGHTS and CDR2 YDEGEE.

The chain joins TRBV7-6 to TRBJ2-7; perhaps TRBD2 as D (5 bases). V shed 5 bases and J shed 5 bases, with 16 bases lying between them. This CDR3 comprises 14 residues. Germline CDR1 is SGHVS and CDR2 is FNYEAQ. Here the CDR3 DNA reads TGTGCCAGCAGCCCTGTGGGGAGTCCCCACGAGCAGTACTTC. Translated: CASSPVGSPHEQYF.

The chain combines TRBV14 with TRBJ1-5; tentative D call: TRBD1 (6 bases). CDR1 is SGHDN and CDR2 is FVKESK in the germline V gene. Trimming pared 4 bases from V and 5 bases from J, leaving 21 bases between. This CDR3 has 17 residues. Written as DNA, the CDR3 is TGTGCCAGCAGCCTAAGACAGGAACTTTATAGGGATCAGCCCCAGCATTTT. As protein: CASSLRQELYRDQPQHF. Filled out from reference TRBV14 and TRBJ1-5, the complete variable domain reads EAGVTQFPSHSVIEKGQTVTLRCDPISGHDNLYWYRRVMGKEIKFLLHFVKESKQDESGMPNNRFLAERTGGTYSTLKVQPAELEDSGVYFCASSLRQELYRDQPQHFGDGTRLSIL.

A word on this clone: In the same sample, other DNA sequences code for this CDR3. CDR3 coding DNA: TGTGCCAGCAGCTTGGCAGGGCAGGAGCCCCAGCATTTT. It translates to CASSLAGQEPQHF. This chain connects TRBV5-4 to TRBJ1-5; D may be TRBD1 (5 bases). The CDR3 consists of 13 residues. V was pared by 0 bases and J by 8 bases, with 9 bases between. Germline CDR1 SGHNT, CDR2 YYREEE (reference sequence).